The sequence of this T cell receptor beta chain was determined in a study of blood T cell repertoires in COVID-19. Turning to the study itself: The origin of the acute and convalescent COVID-19 samples was the United States, Italy and Spain. The cDNA or gDNA used as material had been derived from T cells, B-cell-depleted T cells, or PBMCs.

This clone is judged large. Original processing methods: Amplification of reference gene primers was used by the study to estimate nucleated cell counts. Sequencing was performed with immunoSEQ multiplex PCR; in TCRdb, only in-frame clones are kept and a portion is missing. That table gives V, J and clone size, and the DNA gave D and trimming. The sample lists approximately 200,000 clones, about 87% occurring once. The trim removed 0 bases at V and 15 bases at J, leaving 10 bases unmatched. The CDR3 has 16 residues. The germline V gene encodes CDR1 MNHEY and CDR2 SVGAGI. The sequenced sample was peripheral blood. This chain uses TRBV6-5 with TRBJ2-1; 14 bases are a match to TRBD2. This receptor was identified in a woman between 25 and 40 years old with acute or convalescent COVID-19. CDR3 in DNA: TGTGCCAGCAGTTACTCAATCGGGACTAGCGGGAGATCGAGGTTCTTC. Translating it yields CASSYSIGTSGRSRFF.